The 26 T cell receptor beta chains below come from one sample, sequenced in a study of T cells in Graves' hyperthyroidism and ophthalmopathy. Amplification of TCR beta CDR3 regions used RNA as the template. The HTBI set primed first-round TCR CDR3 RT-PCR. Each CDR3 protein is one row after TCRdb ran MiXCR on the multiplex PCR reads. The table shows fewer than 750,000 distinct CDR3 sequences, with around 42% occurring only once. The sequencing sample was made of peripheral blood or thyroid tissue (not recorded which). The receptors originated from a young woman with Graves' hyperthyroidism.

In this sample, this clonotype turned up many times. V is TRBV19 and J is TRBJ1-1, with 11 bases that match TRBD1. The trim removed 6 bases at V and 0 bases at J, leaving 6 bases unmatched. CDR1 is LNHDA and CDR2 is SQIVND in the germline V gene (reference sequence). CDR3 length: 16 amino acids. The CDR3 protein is CASRRDRGAMNTEAFF. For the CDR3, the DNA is TGTGCCAGTAGGCGGGACAGGGGGGCCATGAACACTGAAGCTTTCTTT.

Written as DNA, the CDR3 is TGCAGTGCTAGGGGGGGAGGCATGAATTCACCCCTCCACTTT. Protein sequence: CSARGGGMNSPLHF. The chain recombines TRBV20-1 with TRBJ1-6; TRBD1 is a possible D gene (5 bases). V was pared by 3 bases and J by 7 bases, with 13 bases between. CDR3 length: 14 amino acids. CDR1 and CDR2 from the germline V gene are DFQATT and SNEGSKA (reference sequence).

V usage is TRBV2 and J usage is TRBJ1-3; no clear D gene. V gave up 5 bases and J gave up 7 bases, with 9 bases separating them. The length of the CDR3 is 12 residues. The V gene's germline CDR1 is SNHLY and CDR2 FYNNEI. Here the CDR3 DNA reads TGTGCCAGCAGTAACCCCGGGAACACCATATATTTT. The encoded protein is CASSNPGNTIYF.

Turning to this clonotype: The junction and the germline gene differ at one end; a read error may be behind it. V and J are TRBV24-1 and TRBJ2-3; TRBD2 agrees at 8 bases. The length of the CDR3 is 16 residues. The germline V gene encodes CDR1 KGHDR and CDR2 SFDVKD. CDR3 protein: CATSEPTSGYTDTKYF. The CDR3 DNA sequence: TGTGCCACCAGTGAACCAACTAGCGGTTACACAGATACGAAGTATTTT.

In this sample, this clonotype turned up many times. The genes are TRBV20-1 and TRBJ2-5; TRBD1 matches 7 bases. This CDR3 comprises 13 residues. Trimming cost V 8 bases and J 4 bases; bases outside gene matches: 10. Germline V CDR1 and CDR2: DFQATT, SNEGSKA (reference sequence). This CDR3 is CSMYRGVGETQYF. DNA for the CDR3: TGCAGTATGTACAGGGGAGTAGGAGAGACCCAGTACTTC.

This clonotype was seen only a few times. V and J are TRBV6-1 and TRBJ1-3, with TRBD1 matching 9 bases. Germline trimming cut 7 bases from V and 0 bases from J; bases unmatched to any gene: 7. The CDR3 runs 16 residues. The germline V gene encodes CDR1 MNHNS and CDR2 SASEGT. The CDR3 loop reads CASKPGTGISGNTIYF. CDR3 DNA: TGTGCCAGCAAACCCGGGACAGGGATCTCTGGAAACACCATATATTTT.

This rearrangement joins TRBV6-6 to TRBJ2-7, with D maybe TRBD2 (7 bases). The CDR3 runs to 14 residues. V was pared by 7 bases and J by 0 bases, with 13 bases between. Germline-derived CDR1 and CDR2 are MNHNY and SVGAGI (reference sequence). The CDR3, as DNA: TGTGCCAGCACCGGAGGGGGGGGCTCCTACGAGCAGTACTTC. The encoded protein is CASTGGGGSYEQYF.

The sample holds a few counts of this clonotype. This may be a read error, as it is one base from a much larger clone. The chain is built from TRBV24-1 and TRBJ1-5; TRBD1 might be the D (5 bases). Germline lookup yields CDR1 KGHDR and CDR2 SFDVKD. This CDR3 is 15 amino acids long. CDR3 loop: CATSDGRADNQLQHF. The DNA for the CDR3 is TGTGCCACCAGTGATGGCAGGGCGGACAATCAGCTCCAGCATTTT.

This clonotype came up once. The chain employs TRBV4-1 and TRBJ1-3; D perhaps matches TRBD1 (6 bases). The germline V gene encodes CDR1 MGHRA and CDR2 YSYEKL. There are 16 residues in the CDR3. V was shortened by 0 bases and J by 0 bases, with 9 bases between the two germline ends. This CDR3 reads CASSQDGTNSGNTIYF. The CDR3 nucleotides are TGCGCCAGCAGCCAAGATGGGACAAACTCTGGAAACACCATATATTTT.

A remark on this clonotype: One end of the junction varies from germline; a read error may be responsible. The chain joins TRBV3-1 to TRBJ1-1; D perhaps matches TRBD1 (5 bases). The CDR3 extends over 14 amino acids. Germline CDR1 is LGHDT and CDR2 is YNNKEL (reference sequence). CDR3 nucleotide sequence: TGTGCCAGCAGCCAAGGGGGGACGAACGCTGAAGCTTTCTTT. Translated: CASSQGGTNAEAFF.

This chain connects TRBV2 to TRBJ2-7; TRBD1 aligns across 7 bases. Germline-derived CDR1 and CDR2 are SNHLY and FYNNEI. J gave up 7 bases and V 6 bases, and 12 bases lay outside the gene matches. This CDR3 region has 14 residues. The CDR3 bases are TGTGCCAGCAGACGACAGGGCGACACCGGGGAGCAGTACTTC. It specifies CASRRQGDTGEQYF.

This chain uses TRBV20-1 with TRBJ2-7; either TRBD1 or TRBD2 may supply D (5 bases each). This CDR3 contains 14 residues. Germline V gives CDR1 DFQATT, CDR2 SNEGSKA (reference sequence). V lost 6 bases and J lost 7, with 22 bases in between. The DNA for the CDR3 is TGCAGTGCCCTCGGGGCAAGCTCCTACAATGAGCAGTACTTC. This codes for CSALGASSYNEQYF.

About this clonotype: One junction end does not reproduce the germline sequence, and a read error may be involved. CDR3 coding DNA: TGTGCCAGCAGCTTAAGGGTCAGCCGGTATTTC. Its protein product is CASSLRVSRYF. The V gene is TRBV11-2, the J gene TRBJ2-7; the D is unclear. Looked up from germline, CDR1 is SGHAT and CDR2 is FQNNGV. The CDR3 extends over 11 amino acids.

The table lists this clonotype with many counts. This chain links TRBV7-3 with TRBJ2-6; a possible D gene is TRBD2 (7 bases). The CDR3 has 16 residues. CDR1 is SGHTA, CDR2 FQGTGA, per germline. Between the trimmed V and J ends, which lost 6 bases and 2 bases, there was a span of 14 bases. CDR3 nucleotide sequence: TGTGCCAGCAGTCGTTCGGGGGGCGCTGGGGCCAACGTCCTGACTTTC. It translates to CASSRSGGAGANVLTF. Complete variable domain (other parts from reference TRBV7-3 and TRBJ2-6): GAGVSQTPSNKVTEKGKYVELRCDPISGHTALYWYRQSLGQGPEFLIYFQGTGAADDSGLPNDRFFAVRPEGSVSTLKIQRTERGDSAVYLCASSRSGGAGANVLTFGAGSRLTVL.

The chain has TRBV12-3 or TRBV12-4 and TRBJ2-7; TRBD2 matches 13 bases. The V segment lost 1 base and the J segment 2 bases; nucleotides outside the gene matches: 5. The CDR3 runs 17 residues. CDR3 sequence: CASSLDLGLAGAYEQYF. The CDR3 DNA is TGTGCCAGCAGTTTAGATCTAGGACTAGCGGGGGCCTACGAGCAGTACTTC.

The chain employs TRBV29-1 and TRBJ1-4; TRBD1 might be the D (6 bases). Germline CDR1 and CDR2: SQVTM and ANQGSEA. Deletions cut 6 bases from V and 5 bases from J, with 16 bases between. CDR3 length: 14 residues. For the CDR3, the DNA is TGCAGCGTCGCACCGGACAGCCCGAATGAAAAACTGTTTTTT. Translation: CSVAPDSPNEKLFF.

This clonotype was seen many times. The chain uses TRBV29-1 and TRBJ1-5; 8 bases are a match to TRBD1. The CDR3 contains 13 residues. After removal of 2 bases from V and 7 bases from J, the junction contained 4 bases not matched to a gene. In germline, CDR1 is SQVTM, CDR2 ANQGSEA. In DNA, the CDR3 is TGCAGCGTTGAACAGGGGGCGGGACAGCCCCAGCATTTT. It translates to CSVEQGAGQPQHF.

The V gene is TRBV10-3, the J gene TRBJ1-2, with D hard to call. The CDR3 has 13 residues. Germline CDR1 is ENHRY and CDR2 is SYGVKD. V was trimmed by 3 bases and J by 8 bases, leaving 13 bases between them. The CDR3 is CAISEYRMRGYTF. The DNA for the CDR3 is TGTGCCATCAGTGAATACAGAATGAGGGGCTACACCTTC.

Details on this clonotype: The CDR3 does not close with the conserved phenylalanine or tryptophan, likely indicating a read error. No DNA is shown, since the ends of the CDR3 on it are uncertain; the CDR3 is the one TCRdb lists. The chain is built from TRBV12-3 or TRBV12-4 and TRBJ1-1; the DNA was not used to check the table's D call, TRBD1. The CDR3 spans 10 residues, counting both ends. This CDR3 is CASSQEIGHR.

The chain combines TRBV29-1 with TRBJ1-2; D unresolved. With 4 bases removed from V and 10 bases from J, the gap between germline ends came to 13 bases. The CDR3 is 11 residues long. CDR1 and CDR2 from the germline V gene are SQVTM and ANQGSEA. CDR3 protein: CSVGIERDYTF. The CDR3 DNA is TGCAGCGTTGGTATCGAGCGGGACTACACCTTC.

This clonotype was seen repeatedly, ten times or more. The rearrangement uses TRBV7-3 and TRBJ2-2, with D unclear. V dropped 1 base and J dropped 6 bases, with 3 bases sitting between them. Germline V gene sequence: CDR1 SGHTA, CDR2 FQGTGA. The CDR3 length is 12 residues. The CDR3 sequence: CASSLNPGELFF. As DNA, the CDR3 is TGTGCCAGCAGCTTAAACCCCGGGGAGCTGTTTTTT.

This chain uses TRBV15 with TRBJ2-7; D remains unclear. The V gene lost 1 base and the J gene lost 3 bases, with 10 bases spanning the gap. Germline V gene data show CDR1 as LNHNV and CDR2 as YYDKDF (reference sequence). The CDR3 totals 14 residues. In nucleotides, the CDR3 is TGTGCCACCAGCAGAGGGGCGTACTACTACGAGCAGTACTTC. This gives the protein CATSRGAYYYEQYF.

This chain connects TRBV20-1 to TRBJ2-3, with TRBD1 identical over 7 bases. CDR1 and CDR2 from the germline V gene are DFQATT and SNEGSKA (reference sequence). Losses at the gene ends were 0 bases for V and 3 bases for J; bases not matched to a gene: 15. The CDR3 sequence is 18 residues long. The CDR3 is CSARDWSWDSHITDTQYF. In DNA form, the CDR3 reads TGCAGTGCTAGAGATTGGTCGTGGGACAGCCATATAACAGATACGCAGTATTTT.

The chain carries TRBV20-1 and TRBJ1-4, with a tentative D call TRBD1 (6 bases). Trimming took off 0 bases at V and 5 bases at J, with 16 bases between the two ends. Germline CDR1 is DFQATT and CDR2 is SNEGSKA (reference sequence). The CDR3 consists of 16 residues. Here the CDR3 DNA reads TGCAGTGCTAGAGATCCAGGGGTCGGTTACAATGAAAAACTGTTTTTT. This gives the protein CSARDPGVGYNEKLFF.

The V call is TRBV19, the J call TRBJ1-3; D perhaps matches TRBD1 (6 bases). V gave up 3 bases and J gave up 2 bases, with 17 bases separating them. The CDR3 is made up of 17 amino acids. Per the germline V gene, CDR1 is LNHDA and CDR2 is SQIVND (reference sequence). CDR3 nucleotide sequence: TGTGCCAGTAGTATTGGAACAGGGCGGTTCGCTGGAAACACCATATATTTT. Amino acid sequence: CASSIGTGRFAGNTIYF.

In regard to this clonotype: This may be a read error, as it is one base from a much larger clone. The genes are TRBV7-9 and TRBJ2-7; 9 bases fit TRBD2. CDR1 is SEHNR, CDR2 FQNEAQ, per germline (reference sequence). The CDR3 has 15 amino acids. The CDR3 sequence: CANSQIAGDTYEQYF. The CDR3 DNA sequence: TGTGCCAACAGCCAAATAGCGGGGGATACCTACGAGCAGTACTTC.